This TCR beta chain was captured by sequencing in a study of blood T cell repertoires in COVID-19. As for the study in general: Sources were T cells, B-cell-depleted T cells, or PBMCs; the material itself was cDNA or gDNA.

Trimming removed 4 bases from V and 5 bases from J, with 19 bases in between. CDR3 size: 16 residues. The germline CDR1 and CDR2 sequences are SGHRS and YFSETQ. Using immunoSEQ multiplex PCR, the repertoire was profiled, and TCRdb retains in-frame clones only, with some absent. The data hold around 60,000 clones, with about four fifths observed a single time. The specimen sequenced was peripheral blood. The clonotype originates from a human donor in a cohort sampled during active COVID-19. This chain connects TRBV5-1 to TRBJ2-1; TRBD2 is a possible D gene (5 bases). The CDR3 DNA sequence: TGCGCCAGCAGCAACCTAGGGAGTCTGGGGAACAATGAGCAGTTCTTC. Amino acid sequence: CASSNLGSLGNNEQFF. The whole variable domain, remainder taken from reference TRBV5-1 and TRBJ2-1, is KAGVTQTPRYLIKTRGQQVTLSCSPISGHRSVSWYQQTPGQGLQFLFEYFSETQRNKGNFPGRFSGRQFSNSRSEMNVSTLELGDSALYLCASSNLGSLGNNEQFFGPGTRLTVL.